In this sample, the clone carrying this TCR beta chain turned up once. This sample is drawn from a study of blood T cell repertoires in COVID-19. Study summary: Spain, Italy and the United States supplied samples that represented acute and convalescent COVID-19. The cDNA or gDNA used as material had been derived from T cells, B-cell-depleted T cells, or PBMCs.

Original handling: From reference gene primer amplification, estimates of nucleated cell counts were derived. Generated by immunoSEQ multiplex PCR, the TCRdb table keeps only in-frame clones and is missing some. V, J and clone size are taken as reported in that table, and D and trimming were inferred from the DNA itself. In the table there are about 180,000 clones, about 86% of which are singletons. The sequenced material came from peripheral blood. This clonotype was obtained from a woman aged 25 to 39 with active or convalescent COVID-19.

The CDR3 nucleotides are TGCGCCAGCAGCCAACCACAGGGATACTATGGCTACACCTTC. This translates into CASSQPQGYYGYTF. This chain joins TRBV4-1 and TRBJ1-2; tentative D call: TRBD1 (6 bases). This CDR3 contains 14 residues. The V gene lost 2 bases and the J gene lost 3 bases, with 10 bases spanning the gap. Per the germline V gene, CDR1 is MGHRA and CDR2 is YSYEKL.